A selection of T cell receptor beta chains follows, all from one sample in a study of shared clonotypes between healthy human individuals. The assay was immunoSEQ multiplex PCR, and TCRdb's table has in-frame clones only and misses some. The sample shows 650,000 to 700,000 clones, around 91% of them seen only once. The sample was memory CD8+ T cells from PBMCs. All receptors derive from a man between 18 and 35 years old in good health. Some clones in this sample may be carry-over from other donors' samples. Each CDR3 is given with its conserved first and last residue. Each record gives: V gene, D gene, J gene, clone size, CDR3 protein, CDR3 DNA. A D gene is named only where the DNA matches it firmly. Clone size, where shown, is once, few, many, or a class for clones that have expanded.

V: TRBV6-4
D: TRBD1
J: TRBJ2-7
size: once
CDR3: CASSRQGKTYEQYF
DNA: TGTGCCAGCAGTCGACAGGGCAAGACCTACGAGCAGTACTTC

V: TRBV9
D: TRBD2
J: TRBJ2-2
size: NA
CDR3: CASSVETSGRGNGELFF
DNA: TGTGCCAGCAGCGTAGAAACTAGCGGGAGGGGTAACGGGGAGCTGTTTTTT

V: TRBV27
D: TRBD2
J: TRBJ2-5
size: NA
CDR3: CASSSATSGRVIGIMETQYF
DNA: TGTGCCAGCAGTTCCGCTACTAGCGGGAGAGTTATTGGGATTATGGAGACCCAGTACTTC

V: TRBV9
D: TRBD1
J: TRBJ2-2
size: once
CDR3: CASSVVGTGNTGELFF
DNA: TGTGCCAGCAGCGTAGTGGGGACAGGGAACACCGGGGAGCTGTTTTTT

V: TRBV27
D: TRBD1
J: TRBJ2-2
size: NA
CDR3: CASSLGDSPTGELFF
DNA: TGTGCCAGCAGTTTGGGGGACAGCCCCACCGGGGAGCTGTTTTTT

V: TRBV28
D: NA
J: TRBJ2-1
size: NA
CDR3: CASSSRSGGTYNEQFF
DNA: TGTGCCAGCAGCTCAAGGTCTGGCGGTACCTACAATGAGCAGTTCTTC

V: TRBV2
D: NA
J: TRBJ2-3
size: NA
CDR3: CASSDGGGRDPDTQYF
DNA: TGTGCCAGCAGTGATGGGGGGGGCAGGGACCCAGATACGCAGTATTTT

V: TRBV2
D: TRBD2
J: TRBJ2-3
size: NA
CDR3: CASMITGGPADTQYF
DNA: TGTGCCAGCATGATCACGGGAGGGCCCGCAGATACGCAGTATTTT

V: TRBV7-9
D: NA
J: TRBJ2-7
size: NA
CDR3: CASSQSGSSYEQYF
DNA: TGTGCCAGCAGCCAATCGGGGTCCTCCTACGAGCAGTACTTC

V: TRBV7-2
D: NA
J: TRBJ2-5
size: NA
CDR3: CASSQYQRKSSLKTQYF
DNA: TGTGCCAGCAGCCAATATCAAAGGAAGAGCAGTTTGAAGACCCAGTACTTC

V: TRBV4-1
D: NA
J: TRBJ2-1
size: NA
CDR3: CASSQDGRLAYNEQFF
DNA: TGCGCCAGCAGCCAAGATGGGCGACTAGCCTACAATGAGCAGTTCTTC

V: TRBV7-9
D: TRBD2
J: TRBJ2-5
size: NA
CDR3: CASSFSTSGIETQYF
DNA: TGTGCCAGCAGCTTTTCGACTAGCGGGATAGAGACCCAGTACTTC

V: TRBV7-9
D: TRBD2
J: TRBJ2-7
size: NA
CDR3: CASSWGASGSGEQYF
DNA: TGTGCCAGCAGCTGGGGCGCTAGCGGGAGTGGCGAGCAGTACTTC

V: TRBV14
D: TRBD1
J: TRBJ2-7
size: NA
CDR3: CASSPSTGGDYEQYF
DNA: TGTGCCAGCAGCCCGTCGACAGGGGGGGACTACGAGCAGTACTTC

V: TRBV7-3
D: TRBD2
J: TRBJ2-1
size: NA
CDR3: CASSLAGGFAGEQFF
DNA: TGTGCCAGCAGCCTAGCGGGAGGGTTTGCAGGTGAGCAGTTCTTC

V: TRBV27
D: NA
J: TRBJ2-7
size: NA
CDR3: CASSFGQGAIGQYF
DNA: TGTGCCAGCAGTTTCGGCCAGGGCGCGATTGGGCAGTACTTC

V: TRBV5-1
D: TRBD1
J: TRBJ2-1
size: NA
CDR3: CASSFKPGTGVDYEQFF
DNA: TGCGCCAGCAGCTTTAAACCCGGGACAGGGGTTGATTATGAGCAGTTCTTC

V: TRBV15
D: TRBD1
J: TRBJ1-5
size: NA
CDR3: CATSREQGSQPQHF
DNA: TGTGCCACCAGCAGAGAACAGGGGAGTCAGCCCCAGCATTTT

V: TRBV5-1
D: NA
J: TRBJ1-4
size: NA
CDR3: CASPFCSTNEKLFF
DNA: TGCGCCAGTCCCTTCTGCTCAACTAATGAAAAACTGTTTTTT

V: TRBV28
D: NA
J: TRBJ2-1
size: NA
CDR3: CASTRVRGSSYNEQFF
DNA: TGTGCCAGCACCCGCGTCCGAGGGAGCTCCTACAATGAGCAGTTCTTC

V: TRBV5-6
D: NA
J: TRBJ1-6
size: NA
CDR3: CASSPMDSNSPLHF
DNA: TGTGCCAGCAGCCCGATGGACTCTAATTCACCCCTCCACTTT

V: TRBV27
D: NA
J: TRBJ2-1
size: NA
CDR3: CASSLGVRSYNEQFF
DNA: TGTGCCAGCAGTTTAGGGGTCCGCTCCTACAATGAGCAGTTCTTC

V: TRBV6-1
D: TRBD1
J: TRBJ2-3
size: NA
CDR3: CASSEGWGQGTDTQYF
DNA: TGTGCCAGCAGTGAAGGTTGGGGACAGGGGACAGATACGCAGTATTTT

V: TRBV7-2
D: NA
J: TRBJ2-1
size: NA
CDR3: CASSPRSSYNEQFF
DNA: TGTGCCAGCAGCCCCCGGAGCTCCTACAATGAGCAGTTCTTC

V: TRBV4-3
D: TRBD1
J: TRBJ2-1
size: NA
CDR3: CASSQGTGPYNEQFF
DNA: TGCGCCAGCAGCCAGGGGACAGGTCCCTACAATGAGCAGTTCTTC

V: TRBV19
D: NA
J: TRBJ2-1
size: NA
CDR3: CASTHTRTVIGPNSYNEQFF
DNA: TGTGCCAGTACCCATACACGGACAGTGATCGGCCCCAACTCCTACAATGAGCAGTTCTTC

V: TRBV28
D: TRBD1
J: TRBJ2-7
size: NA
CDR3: CASIRTGATYEQYF
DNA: TGTGCCAGCATCCGGACAGGGGCGACTTACGAGCAGTACTTC

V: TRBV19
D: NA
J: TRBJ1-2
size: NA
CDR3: CASSIDPVNYGYTF
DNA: TGTGCCAGTAGTATAGATCCAGTTAACTATGGCTACACCTTC

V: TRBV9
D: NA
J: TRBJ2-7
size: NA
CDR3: CASSVQETEQYF
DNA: TGTGCCAGCAGCGTCCAGGAGACCGAGCAGTACTTC

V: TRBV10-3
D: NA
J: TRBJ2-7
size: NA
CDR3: CAISESMVSNDAYEQYF
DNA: TGTGCCATCAGTGAGTCGATGGTCTCCAACGACGCCTACGAGCAGTACTTC

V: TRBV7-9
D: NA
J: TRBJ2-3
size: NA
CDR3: CASRRKGGTDTQYF
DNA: TGTGCCAGCAGGCGAAAAGGAGGTACAGATACGCAGTATTTT

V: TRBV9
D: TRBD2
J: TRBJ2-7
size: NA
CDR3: CASSDRAGGPYEQYF
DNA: TGTGCCAGCAGCGACCGAGCGGGAGGGCCTTACGAGCAGTACTTC

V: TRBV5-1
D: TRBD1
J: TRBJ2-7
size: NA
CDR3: CASSLAGTGIFYEQYF
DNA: TGCGCCAGCAGCTTGGCCGGGACAGGGATATTCTACGAGCAGTACTTC

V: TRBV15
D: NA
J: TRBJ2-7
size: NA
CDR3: CATSRGVDPRHEQYF
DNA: TGTGCCACCAGCAGAGGGGTGGACCCCCGTCACGAGCAGTACTTC

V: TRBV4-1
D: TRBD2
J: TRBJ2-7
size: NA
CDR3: CASSQDRGLAGYEQYF
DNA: TGCGCCAGCAGCCAAGATAGGGGACTAGCGGGATACGAGCAGTACTTC

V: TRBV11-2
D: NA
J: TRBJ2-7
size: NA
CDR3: CASSDLRVLQFSEQYF
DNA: TGTGCCAGCAGCGATCTCAGGGTATTGCAGTTCTCCGAGCAGTACTTC

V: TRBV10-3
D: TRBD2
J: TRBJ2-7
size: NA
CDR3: CAIRSGISYEQYF
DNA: TGTGCCATCAGAAGCGGGATTTCCTACGAGCAGTACTTC

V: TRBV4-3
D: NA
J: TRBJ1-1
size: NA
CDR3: CASSQGPRGGTEAFF
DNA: TGCGCCAGCAGCCAAGGTCCCCGGGGAGGTACTGAAGCTTTCTTT

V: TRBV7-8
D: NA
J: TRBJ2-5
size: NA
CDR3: CASSQWAGGIGETQYF
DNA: TGTGCCAGCAGCCAGTGGGCGGGCGGGATTGGAGAGACCCAGTACTTC

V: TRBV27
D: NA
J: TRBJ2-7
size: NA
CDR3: CASSFGPLAEQYF
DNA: TGTGCCAGCAGTTTCGGTCCCCTAGCCGAGCAGTACTTC

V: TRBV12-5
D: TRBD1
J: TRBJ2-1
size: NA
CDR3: CASMGQGVYEQFF
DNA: TGTGCTAGTATGGGACAGGGGGTGTATGAGCAGTTCTTC

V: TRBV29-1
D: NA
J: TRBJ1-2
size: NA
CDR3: CSVEVPSEDYGYTF
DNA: TGCAGCGTTGAGGTTCCGTCCGAAGACTATGGCTACACCTTC

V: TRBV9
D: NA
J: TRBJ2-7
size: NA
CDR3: CASSLPVPGEQYF
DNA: TGTGCCAGCAGCCTACCTGTCCCCGGCGAGCAGTACTTC

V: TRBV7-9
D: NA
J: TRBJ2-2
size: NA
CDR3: CASSTPGITGELFF
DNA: TGTGCCAGCAGCACCCCAGGGATCACCGGGGAGCTGTTTTTT

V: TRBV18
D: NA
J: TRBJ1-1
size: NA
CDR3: CASSPPKASSSRLNTEAFF
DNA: TGTGCCAGCTCACCACCTAAAGCGTCCAGTTCCCGTTTGAACACTGAAGCTTTCTTT

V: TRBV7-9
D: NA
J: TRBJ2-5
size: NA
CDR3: CASSSGREGGHF
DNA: TGTGCCAGCAGCTCCGGTAGGGAAGGCGGCCACTTC

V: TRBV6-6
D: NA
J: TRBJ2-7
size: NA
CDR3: CASSYSRQGYEQYF
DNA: TGTGCCAGCAGTTACTCGCGGCAGGGCTACGAGCAGTACTTC

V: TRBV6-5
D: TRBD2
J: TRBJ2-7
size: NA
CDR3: CASSYSSLAGYEQYF
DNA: TGTGCCAGCAGTTACTCGTCACTAGCGGGGTACGAGCAGTACTTC

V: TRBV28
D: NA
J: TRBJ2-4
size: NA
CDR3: CASSWAKNIQYF
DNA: TGTGCCAGCAGCTGGGCCAAAAACATTCAGTACTTC

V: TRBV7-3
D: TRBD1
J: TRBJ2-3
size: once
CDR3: CASSLAGQGVGDTQYF
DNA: TGTGCCAGCAGCTTAGCAGGACAGGGGGTCGGAGATACGCAGTATTTT

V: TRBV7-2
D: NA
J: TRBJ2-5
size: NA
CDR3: CASSSSGARGETQYF
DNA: TGTGCCAGCAGCTCCTCGGGGGCACGGGGAGAGACCCAGTACTTC

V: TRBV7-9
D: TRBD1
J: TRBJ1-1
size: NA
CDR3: CASSSTGGGLGTEAFF
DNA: TGTGCCAGCAGCTCTACGGGAGGGGGCTTGGGGACTGAAGCTTTCTTT

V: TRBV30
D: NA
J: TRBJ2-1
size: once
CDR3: CAWSVRLPNSYNEQFF
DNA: TGTGCCTGGAGTGTACGACTTCCCAACTCCTACAATGAGCAGTTCTTC

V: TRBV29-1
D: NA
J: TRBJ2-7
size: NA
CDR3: CSALSLASYEQYF
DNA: TGCAGCGCCCTGTCGTTAGCGTCCTACGAGCAGTACTTC

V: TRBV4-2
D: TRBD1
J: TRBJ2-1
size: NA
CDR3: CASSQSDRVNEQFF
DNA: TGTGCCAGCAGCCAATCGGACAGGGTCAATGAGCAGTTCTTC

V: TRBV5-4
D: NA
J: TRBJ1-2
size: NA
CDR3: CASSLWTLARDGYTF
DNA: TGTGCCAGCAGCTTGTGGACCCTCGCCAGGGATGGCTACACCTTC

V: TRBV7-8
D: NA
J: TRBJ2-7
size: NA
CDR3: CASSLESQGGPTYEQYF
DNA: TGTGCCAGCAGCTTAGAGTCACAAGGAGGGCCAACCTACGAGCAGTACTTC

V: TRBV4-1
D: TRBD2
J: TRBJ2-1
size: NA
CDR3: CASTVSPRLADRSYNEQFF
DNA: TGCGCCAGCACTGTATCACCGAGACTAGCGGACCGCTCCTACAATGAGCAGTTCTTC

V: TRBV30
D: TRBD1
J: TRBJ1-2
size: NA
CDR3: CAWSVYRTGDNYGYTF
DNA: TGTGCCTGGAGTGTATACAGGACAGGGGATAACTATGGCTACACCTTC

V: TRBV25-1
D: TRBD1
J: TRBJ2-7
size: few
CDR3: CASSGSGTGDSYEQYF
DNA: TGTGCCAGCAGTGGCTCCGGGACAGGGGACTCCTACGAGCAGTACTTC